The 29 T cell receptor beta chains given below trace back to one sample, sequenced in a study of T-cell memory formation after mild COVID-19. MiXCR, applied by TCRdb to the 5' RACE reads, yields one record per CDR3 protein. This table has some 320,000 distinct CDR3 sequences, approximately 14% appearing once. Sequenced: PBMCs or a T cell subset sorted from them (not recorded which). The receptors come from a man in his late teens or twenties who had mild COVID-19 (a few samples of this study predate the infection). Cell type and time point are not known.

This rearrangement joins TRBV11-1 to TRBJ1-6; D gene unclear. The CDR3 consists of 15 residues. Per germline, CDR1 SGHAT and CDR2 FQDESV (reference sequence). Between the trimmed V and J ends, which lost 5 bases and 5 bases, there was a span of 13 bases. CDR3 nucleotide sequence: TGTGCCAGCAGCCCCGGCGGATACCATAATTCACCCCTCCACTTT. This gives the protein CASSPGGYHNSPLHF. Full variable domain (outside the CDR3, taken from reference TRBV11-1 and TRBJ1-6): EAEVAQSPRYKITEKSQAVAFWCDPISGHATLYWYRQILGQGPELLVQFQDESVVDDSQLPKDRFSAERLKGVDSTLKIQPAELGDSAMYLCASSPGGYHNSPLHFGNGTRLTVT.

The rearrangement joins TRBV7-8 to TRBJ2-5, with 7 positions matching TRBD2. Germline trimming cut 4 bases from V and 5 bases from J; bases unmatched to any gene: 10. The germline V gene has CDR1 SGHVS and CDR2 FQNEAQ. The CDR3 runs 15 residues. The DNA of the CDR3 is TGTGCCAGCAGCTCTGGGGAGGGGTGGGGGGAGACCCAGTACTTC. It encodes CASSSGEGWGETQYF.

This clonotype was seen only a few times. This sequence joins TRBV5-1 and TRBJ1-3, with D hard to call. Trimming pared 2 bases from V and 8 bases from J, leaving 11 bases between. The CDR3 consists of 13 residues. The germline V gene has CDR1 SGHRS and CDR2 YFSETQ. For the CDR3, the DNA is TGCGCCAGCAGCTTCATTGAGGGAGACACCATATATTTT. Protein product: CASSFIEGDTIYF.

This clonotype appeared a few times. The V gene is TRBV12-3 or TRBV12-4, the J gene TRBJ2-2, with TRBD1 matching over 8 bases. V shed 2 bases and J 6 bases; nucleotides not matched to a gene: 8. The CDR3 has 16 amino acids. CDR3 DNA sequence: TGTGCCAGCAGTTTACCCGGGACAGGAAGGGCCGGGGAGCTGTTTTTT. This sequence encodes CASSLPGTGRAGELFF.

The chain links TRBV19 to TRBJ1-5, with D possibly matching TRBD1 (5 bases). CDR3 size: 13 residues. Trimming removed 10 bases from V and 7 bases from J, with 17 bases in between. The germline V gene encodes CDR1 LNHDA and CDR2 SQIVND (reference sequence). Here the CDR3 reads CATALGAGQPQHF. The CDR3 DNA follows: TGTGCCACAGCGCTTGGGGCGGGCCAGCCCCAGCATTTT.

The rearrangement links TRBV5-5 to TRBJ2-7, with TRBD1 identical over 11 bases. Germline-derived CDR1 and CDR2 are SGHKS and YYEKEE (reference sequence). There are 14 residues in the CDR3. V trimming: 5 bases; J trimming: 12 bases; junction bases outside the gene matches: 13. This chain's CDR3 is CASSQSLGTGGTYF. The CDR3 DNA reads as TGTGCCAGCAGTCAATCCCTCGGGACAGGGGGTACGTACTTC.

This chain connects TRBV7-9 to TRBJ2-3; D is uncertain. CDR3 size: 15 residues. V was clipped by 3 bases and J by 4 bases, with 14 bases between them. The germline V gene has CDR1 SEHNR and CDR2 FQNEAQ (reference sequence). CDR3 sequence reads: CASSFVKLSPDTQYF. The CDR3 nucleotides are TGTGCCAGCAGCTTCGTTAAGTTGAGTCCAGATACGCAGTATTTT.

V is TRBV4-3 and J is TRBJ2-2, with D tentatively TRBD1 or TRBD2 (5 bases each). CDR1 and CDR2 from the germline V gene are LGHNA and YSLEER. The V end was cut by 6 bases, the J end by 0 bases, with 11 bases between. The CDR3 is 15 residues long. The CDR3 spells CASRRDLSNTGELFF. For the CDR3, the DNA is TGCGCCAGCAGACGGGACCTCTCGAACACCGGGGAGCTGTTTTTT.

V is TRBV6-1 and J is TRBJ1-4; 11 bases line up with TRBD1. Germline CDR1 reads MNHNS; CDR2 reads SASEGT. Unmatched junction bases numbered 14, after V lost 6 bases and J lost 8 bases. The CDR3 loop spans 17 amino acids. As DNA, the CDR3 is TGTGCCAGCAGACCGGGACAGGGGGTACTGGTACGAGAAAAACTGTTTTTT. This translates into CASRPGQGVLVREKLFF.

The rearrangement links TRBV5-8 to TRBJ1-2; D is possibly TRBD1 (6 bases). The CDR3 has 17 amino acids. Trimming took off 5 bases at V and 0 bases at J, with 20 bases between the two ends. CDR1 is SGHTS and CDR2 is YDEGEE in the germline V gene. CDR3 in amino acids: CASSSAGRGGPNYGYTF. In nucleotides, the CDR3 is TGTGCCAGCAGTTCCGCGGGAAGGGGGGGACCTAACTATGGCTACACCTTC.

The chain is built from TRBV4-1 and TRBJ2-1; 13 bases map to TRBD2. CDR1 MGHRA and CDR2 YSYEKL come from the germline V gene. J lost 8 bases, V lost 4 bases, and 20 bases had no gene match. CDR3 length: 20 amino acids. This chain's CDR3 is CASSPLRLAGGLSVGDEQFF. The CDR3 region has the DNA TGCGCCAGCAGCCCTCTCCGACTAGCGGGGGGCCTCTCGGTGGGCGATGAGCAGTTCTTC.

J is TRBJ1-6 and V is TRBV5-1, with 9 bases lining up with TRBD1. CDR1 SGHRS and CDR2 YFSETQ come from the germline V gene. The CDR3 has 15 amino acids. The J segment lost 9 bases and the V segment lost 3 bases, leaving 7 bases of the junction unmatched. CDR3 protein: CASSSELTGGSPLHF. The DNA of the CDR3 is TGCGCCAGCAGCTCCGAGTTGACAGGGGGTTCACCCCTCCACTTT.

This rearrangement joins TRBV7-2 to TRBJ2-2, with TRBD2 identical over 7 bases. Germline V gives CDR1 SGHTA, CDR2 FQGNSA. There are 15 residues in the CDR3. Trimming at V came to 1 base and at J to 5 bases, leaving 4 bases not matched to a gene. The CDR3 region is CASSLGGGLTGELFF. The CDR3 DNA reads as TGTGCCAGCAGCTTAGGCGGGGGTTTAACCGGGGAGCTGTTTTTT.

The table lists this clonotype with many counts. This chain joins TRBV4-2 and TRBJ2-3, with D maybe TRBD2 (6 bases). The germline V gene encodes CDR1 LGHNA and CDR2 YNFKEQ. There are 15 residues in the CDR3. Trimming cost V 0 bases and J 6 bases, with 13 bases left between them. CDR3 DNA: TGTGCCAGCAGCCAAGATCGGAGGGCCGAGGATACGCAGTATTTT. Translating gives CASSQDRRAEDTQYF.

This clonotype turned up a few times. V and J are TRBV24-1 and TRBJ2-1; no reliable D call. This CDR3 has 17 residues. Per germline, CDR1 KGHDR and CDR2 SFDVKD. V was trimmed by 2 bases and J by 0 bases, leaving 13 bases between them. As DNA, the CDR3 is TGTGCCACCAGTGATTCCCTCCGCTGGAGCTCCTACAATGAGCAGTTCTTC. It specifies CATSDSLRWSSYNEQFF.

This clonotype turned up a few times. The rearrangement uses TRBV9 and TRBJ2-3; 11 bases fit TRBD1. This CDR3 has 16 residues. Trimming took 4 bases from V and 4 from J; bases not matched to a gene: 8. Germline values: CDR1 SGDLS, CDR2 YYNGEE. CDR3 sequence: CASSPPGQGAADTQYF. The CDR3 region has the DNA TGTGCCAGCAGCCCCCCAGGACAGGGGGCCGCAGATACGCAGTATTTT.

This clonotype has just a few counts. V and J are TRBV7-2 and TRBJ2-5; 8 positions agree with TRBD2. CDR3 length equals 12 residues. CDR1 is SGHTA and CDR2 is FQGNSA in the germline V gene. The trim removed 5 bases at V and 7 bases at J, leaving 3 bases unmatched. For the CDR3, the DNA is TGTGCCAGCAGCCCTGCGGGGGGGACCCAGTACTTC. Protein product: CASSPAGGTQYF.

The rearrangement joins TRBV9 to TRBJ2-3; D is possibly TRBD2 (5 bases). With 1 base removed from V and 4 bases from J, the gap between germline ends came to 10 bases. CDR3 size: 14 residues. In germline, CDR1 is SGDLS, CDR2 YYNGEE. CDR3 in DNA: TGTGCCAGCAGCGTAATGTCTAGCCCAGATACGCAGTATTTT. This gives the protein CASSVMSSPDTQYF.

In this sample, this clonotype turned up a few times. The chain has TRBV7-2 and TRBJ2-2; 8 nucleotides match TRBD1. The J segment lost 5 bases and the V segment lost 4 bases, leaving 6 bases of the junction unmatched. The CDR3 is 15 amino acids. Germline V lookup: CDR1 SGHTA, CDR2 FQGNSA. The CDR3 reads CASSSGQGHTGELFF. CDR3 nucleotides: TGTGCCAGCAGCTCCGGACAGGGCCATACCGGGGAGCTGTTTTTT.

The sample holds a few counts of this clonotype. The chain links TRBV3-1 to TRBJ1-1; D is unclear. Germline V gives CDR1 LGHDT, CDR2 YNNKEL (reference sequence). The CDR3 totals 14 residues. V gave up 1 base and J gave up 5 bases, with 11 bases separating them. The CDR3 bases are TGTGCCAGCAGCCAAGTCGGCGGGCGGACTGAAGCTTTCTTT. Translated, it gives CASSQVGGRTEAFF. Based on the CDR3 plus reference TRBV3-1 and TRBJ1-1, the full variable domain is DTAVSQTPKYLVTQMGNDKSIKCEQNLGHDTMYWYKQDSKKFLKIMFSYNNKELIINETVPNRFSPKSPDKAHLNLHINSLELGDSAVYFCASSQVGGRTEAFFGQGTRLTVV.

The chain joins TRBV7-8 to TRBJ1-4, with unresolved D. From germline, CDR1 is SGHVS and CDR2 FQNEAQ. CDR3 length: 12 residues. The V and J ends lost 7 bases and 8 bases respectively, with 11 bases between them. In DNA, the CDR3 is TGTGCCAGCACCGAATTAGGAGAAAAACTGTTTTTT. It encodes CASTELGEKLFF.

This chain connects TRBV20-1 to TRBJ1-5; TRBD1 agrees at 7 bases. The CDR3 runs 15 residues. The V gene's germline CDR1 is DFQATT and CDR2 SNEGSKA (reference sequence). J lost 5 bases, V lost 3 bases, and 10 bases had no gene match. CDR3 protein: CSARRKGGGDQPQHF. The DNA of the CDR3 is TGCAGTGCTAGGAGAAAGGGAGGGGGCGATCAGCCCCAGCATTTT.

The rearrangement uses TRBV5-1 and TRBJ2-1; 7 bases are shared with TRBD1. Germline V lookup: CDR1 SGHRS, CDR2 YFSETQ. This CDR3 comprises 16 residues. J lost 4 bases, V lost 5 bases, and 12 bases had no gene match. The DNA for the CDR3 is TGCGCCAGCAGGCTCCTCCCAGGGGGTCGATACAATGAGCAGTTCTTC. Translation gives CASRLLPGGRYNEQFF.

The sample holds a few counts of this clonotype. Germline is not matched at one junction end, which may reflect a read error. J is TRBJ1-1 and V is TRBV4-2; unclear D gene. The CDR3 length is 15 residues. Germline CDR1 and CDR2: LGHNA and YNFKEQ. CDR3 bases: TGTGCCAGCAACCAACGGGAAGGGATTAACACTGAAGCTTTCTTT. Translated, it gives CASNQREGINTEAFF.

In this sample, this clonotype turned up a few times. The J gene is TRBJ2-1, the V gene TRBV7-3; 10 bases are a match to TRBD2. The CDR3 is 16 amino acids. The germline CDR1 and CDR2 sequences are SGHTA and FQGTGA. The ends lost 2 bases at V and 4 bases at J; junction bases unmatched: 5. The CDR3 loop reads CASSLPPSGGYNEQFF. CDR3 DNA: TGTGCCAGCAGCTTACCGCCTAGCGGGGGTTACAATGAGCAGTTCTTC.

The table lists this clonotype with a few counts. The chain employs TRBV7-9 and TRBJ2-1; 9 positions match TRBD1. The length of the CDR3 is 14 residues. The trim removed 5 bases at V and 2 bases at J, leaving 1 base unmatched. Germline values: CDR1 SEHNR, CDR2 FQNEAQ (reference sequence). The CDR3 coding sequence is TGTGCCAGCAGCCGGACAGGGGCCTACAATGAGCAGTTCTTC. It is translated as CASSRTGAYNEQFF.

This clonotype was seen more than once but under ten times. The chain carries TRBV12-3 or TRBV12-4 and TRBJ2-1, with D possibly being TRBD1 or TRBD2 (5 bases each). V shed 8 bases and J shed 12 bases, with 17 bases lying between them. The CDR3 is 12 amino acids. CDR3 DNA sequence: TGTGCCAGCGGGTTAGGGGACGGAGGGCAGTTCTTC. It yields the protein CASGLGDGGQFF.

The gene calls are TRBV7-2 and TRBJ1-2; D is ambiguous. Trimming stripped 2 bases from V and 8 bases from J, with 9 bases between. This CDR3 has 12 residues. Germline V gene sequence: CDR1 SGHTA, CDR2 FQGNSA. CDR3 coding DNA: TGTGCCAGCAGCTTAAAATTCTGGGGCTACACCTTC. Amino acid sequence: CASSLKFWGYTF.

The V gene is TRBV4-1, the J gene TRBJ1-2; 7 nucleotides line up with TRBD1. Trimming at V came to 0 bases and at J to 4 bases, leaving 5 bases not matched to a gene. There are 15 residues in the CDR3. In germline, CDR1 is MGHRA, CDR2 YSYEKL. CDR3 in amino acids: CASSQDDREAYGYTF. CDR3 sequence (DNA): TGCGCCAGCAGCCAAGATGACAGGGAGGCCTATGGCTACACCTTC.